One sample yielded the 26 T cell receptor beta chains listed below, sequenced in a study of siplizumab effects on memory and regulatory T cells (dated by TCRdb to between 2018 and 2021). The library was generated by the immunoSEQ multiplex PCR assay. TCRdb holds this immuneACCESS table with in-frame rearrangements only. Some clones are missing; in checked studies, unresolved V genes explain under half, and the rest has no known cause. Present in this sample are 80,000 to 95,000 clones, 95% of which were seen just once. The ten largest clonotypes hold roughly 20% of the sample. Input material: CD8+ T cells sorted from blood. These receptors all come from a human donor in good health.

This clone was seen once. V gene TRBV4-1 combines with J gene TRBJ2-1; 7 positions agree with TRBD2. V was clipped by 4 bases and J by 5 bases; unmatched bases: 8. This CDR3 comprises 15 residues. Germline lookup yields CDR1 MGHRA and CDR2 YSYEKL. The CDR3 DNA follows: TGCGCCAGCAGCCCGTCGGCGGGAGCCCACAATGAGCAGTTCTTC. Translation gives CASSPSAGAHNEQFF.

CDR3 amino acids: CATSRGPLKSYEQYF. Here the CDR3 DNA reads TGTGCCACCAGCAGAGGGCCCCTCAAGTCCTACGAGCAGTACTTC. The rearrangement uses TRBV15 and TRBJ2-7, with unresolved D. V shed 1 base and J shed 1 base, with 11 bases lying between them. Germline values: CDR1 LNHNV, CDR2 YYDKDF (reference sequence). This CDR3 region has 15 residues.

The rearrangement links TRBV6-5 to TRBJ1-5, with 7 bases that match TRBD1. Trimming at V came to 6 bases and at J to 5 bases, leaving 4 bases not matched to a gene. Germline lookup yields CDR1 MNHEY and CDR2 SVGAGI. The CDR3 loop spans 13 amino acids. The CDR3, as DNA: TGTGCCAGCAGACCTACAGGGGATCAGCCCCAGCATTTT. Translated: CASRPTGDQPQHF.

This chain joins TRBV19 and TRBJ1-5, with a tentative D call TRBD1 (6 bases). The germline V and J ends were trimmed by 7 bases and 10 bases, with 14 bases remaining between them. The CDR3 sequence is 12 residues long. Germline V gene sequence: CDR1 LNHDA, CDR2 SQIVND (reference sequence). In DNA, the CDR3 is TGTGCCAGTAAACAGGGAAATCGCCCCCAGCATTTT. It specifies CASKQGNRPQHF.

This clone was counted a few times. This chain connects TRBV19 to TRBJ1-2; 9 bases map to TRBD1. This CDR3 is 12 amino acids long. Germline V CDR1 and CDR2: LNHDA, SQIVND (reference sequence). J was trimmed by 4 bases and V by 9 bases; bases with no gene match: 3. In DNA form, the CDR3 reads TGTGCCAGCATGGACAGGGGCTATGGCTACACCTTC. Translation: CASMDRGYGYTF.

CDR3 DNA sequence: TGTGCCAGCAGCCAAGCAATGGGGGCTAGCGGTCACGAGCAGTACTTC. It yields the protein CASSQAMGASGHEQYF. The chain combines TRBV4-2 with TRBJ2-7, with D maybe TRBD2 (7 bases). The V end lost 1 base, the J end lost 5 bases, and 18 bases lay between the germline ends. The CDR3 contains 16 residues. Germline V gives CDR1 LGHNA, CDR2 YNFKEQ.

In its sample, this clone was seen once. The rearrangement links TRBV7-9 to TRBJ1-4; 7 nucleotides line up with TRBD1. Looked up from germline, CDR1 is SEHNR and CDR2 is FQNEAQ (reference sequence). The CDR3 is 15 amino acids. The J segment lost 4 bases and the V segment lost 5 bases, leaving 7 bases of the junction unmatched. The chain's CDR3 is CASSPPGQINEKLFF. The DNA of the CDR3 is TGTGCCAGCAGCCCTCCGGGACAGATTAATGAAAAACTGTTTTTT.

The chain couples TRBV28 to TRBJ2-7; 7 nucleotides match TRBD1. Germline CDR1 and CDR2: MDHEN and SYDVKM. V lost 6 bases to trimming and J lost 7 bases; unmatched junction nucleotides: 6. The CDR3 runs to 12 residues. CDR3 protein: CASRIQGLEQYF. In DNA, the CDR3 is TGTGCCAGCAGAATACAGGGGTTGGAGCAGTACTTC.

The chain carries TRBV27 and TRBJ2-2; the match to TRBD1 covers 10 bases. Germline V lookup: CDR1 MNHEY, CDR2 SMNVEV (reference sequence). Unmatched junction bases numbered 8, after V lost 2 bases and J lost 5 bases. The CDR3 is 17 residues long. This CDR3 reads CASSLSLGQGVTGELFF. In nucleotides, the CDR3 is TGTGCCAGCAGTTTAAGTTTAGGACAGGGGGTTACCGGGGAGCTGTTTTTT.

This chain connects TRBV4-1 to TRBJ2-1; 10 bases are shared with TRBD2. The germline V gene encodes CDR1 MGHRA and CDR2 YSYEKL. With V trimmed by 5 bases and J by 4 bases, 11 bases remained unmatched. This CDR3 has 17 amino acids. CDR3 coding DNA: TGCGCCAGCAGCGCGGGTAGCGGGAGGACGGGGTACAATGAGCAGTTCTTC. This codes for CASSAGSGRTGYNEQFF.

This chain connects TRBV21-1 to TRBJ1-1. TRBV21-1 represents a pseudogene. The CDR3 has 17 amino acids. DNA of the CDR3: TGTGCCAGCAGCCCCCGGTATGTAAGGGCCGGGAACACTGAAGCTTTCTTT. Amino acid sequence: CASSPRYVRAGNTEAFF.

The rearrangement links TRBV14 to TRBJ2-7; TRBD1 matches 8 bases. V was pared by 4 bases and J by 4 bases, with 9 bases of the junction left unmatched. This CDR3 contains 15 residues. The germline V gene has CDR1 SGHDN and CDR2 FVKESK. CDR3 region: CASSPGQGQAYEQYF. The CDR3 DNA reads TGTGCCAGCAGCCCCGGACAGGGCCAAGCTTACGAGCAGTACTTC.

The rearrangement links TRBV7-8 to TRBJ2-2; D unclear. The CDR3 consists of 13 residues. The V end was cut by 5 bases, the J end by 5 bases, with 9 bases between. Germline V gene sequence: CDR1 SGHVS, CDR2 FQNEAQ. The CDR3 loop is CASSPAGTGELFF. CDR3 bases: TGTGCCAGCAGCCCGGCCGGGACCGGGGAGCTGTTTTTT.

The V gene is TRBV4-1, the J gene TRBJ2-2, with D perhaps TRBD2 (6 bases). The germline V gene encodes CDR1 MGHRA and CDR2 YSYEKL. The CDR3 covers 14 residues. V lost 3 bases to trimming and J lost 5 bases, with 10 bases between them. This CDR3 reads CASSQRLGTGELFF. The CDR3 region has the DNA TGCGCCAGCAGCCAGCGACTAGGGACCGGGGAGCTGTTTTTT.

The chain has TRBV5-1 and TRBJ1-3; D ambiguous. The CDR3 totals 14 residues. Trimming shortened V by 0 bases and J by 2 bases, and 6 bases separated the two germline ends. Germline CDR1 SGHRS, CDR2 YFSETQ. In DNA, the CDR3 is TGCGCCAGCAGCTTGGACGGAACTGGAAACACCATATATTTT. This gives the protein CASSLDGTGNTIYF.

J is TRBJ2-2 and V is TRBV9, with D perhaps TRBD1 or TRBD2 (6 bases each). The V end was cut by 3 bases, the J end by 3 bases, with 12 bases between. Germline CDR1 and CDR2: SGDLS and YYNGEE. This CDR3 has 15 residues. This CDR3 is CASSAGARDTGELFF. The CDR3 DNA is TGTGCCAGCAGCGCGGGGGCTCGAGACACCGGGGAGCTGTTTTTT.

The V call is TRBV6-6, the J call TRBJ2-2; D gene unclear. Trimming took 0 bases from V and 7 from J, leaving 6 bases between them. Looked up from germline, CDR1 is MNHNY and CDR2 is SVGAGI (reference sequence). There are 13 residues in the CDR3. In nucleotides, the CDR3 is TGTGCCAGCAGTTACTCCGGGCACGGGGAGCTGTTTTTT. This codes for CASSYSGHGELFF.

The chain has TRBV7-9 and TRBJ1-1; the D is unclear. V was pared by 4 bases and J by 0 bases, with 15 bases between. This CDR3 is built from 16 residues. The germline V gene has CDR1 SEHNR and CDR2 FQNEAQ (reference sequence). The CDR3 here is CASSSRARGLNTEAFF. For the CDR3, the DNA is TGTGCCAGCAGCTCCCGGGCCAGAGGGCTGAACACTGAAGCTTTCTTT.

The chain is built from TRBV4-2 and TRBJ2-3; TRBD2 matches 12 bases. CDR3 length: 17 amino acids. Germline lookup yields CDR1 LGHNA and CDR2 YNFKEQ. V dropped 1 base and J dropped 2; count of bases not matched to a gene: 4. The CDR3 nucleotides read TGTGCCAGCAGCCAAGGACTAGCGGGAGTTAACACAGATACGCAGTATTTT. It translates to CASSQGLAGVNTDTQYF.

This chain connects TRBV27 to TRBJ2-5, with D uncertain. Near its end, the DNA agrees better with TRBJ2-7, so the J call may be wrong. This CDR3 is built from 13 residues. The germline CDR1 and CDR2 sequences are MNHEY and SMNVEV (reference sequence). CDR3 sequence (DNA): TGTGCCAGCAGTTTCTCCGGGCTCTACGAGCAGTACTTC. Its translation is CASSFSGLYEQYF.

This clone was picked up one time. The chain links TRBV5-4 to TRBJ2-7, with 8 bases aligning to TRBD1. Germline V gene lookup returns CDR1 SGHNT and CDR2 YYREEE (reference sequence). This CDR3 spans 15 amino acids. Unmatched junction bases numbered 7, after V lost 4 bases and J lost 1 base. The CDR3 sequence: CASSNRQGFSYEQYF. The CDR3 region has the DNA TGTGCCAGCAGCAACCGACAGGGGTTTTCCTACGAGCAGTACTTC.

The chain uses TRBV5-1 and TRBJ1-2; D may be TRBD1 (5 bases). Germline lookup yields CDR1 SGHRS and CDR2 YFSETQ. The CDR3 covers 14 residues. V shed 4 bases and J shed 7 bases, with 17 bases lying between them. This CDR3 is CASSVGTPEVGYTF. CDR3 bases: TGCGCCAGCAGCGTAGGGACTCCCGAGGTTGGCTACACCTTC.

The chain is built from TRBV30 and TRBJ2-7; 8 nucleotides line up with TRBD2. The CDR3 has 13 residues. The germline CDR1 and CDR2 sequences are GTSNPN and SVGIG (reference sequence). V lost 4 bases and J lost 4; bases outside the gene matches: 6. CDR3 sequence reads: CAWTLGGAYEQYF. CDR3 in DNA: TGTGCCTGGACCCTCGGGGGGGCATACGAGCAGTACTTC.

The rearrangement links TRBV6-1 to TRBJ1-2; 7 bases fit TRBD1. CDR3 length: 15 amino acids. In germline, CDR1 is MNHNS, CDR2 SASEGT. Losses at the gene ends were 8 bases for V and 5 bases for J; bases not matched to a gene: 14. CDR3 nucleotides: TGTGCCAGCGTACGGAATCTCGCAGGGGGATATGGCTACACCTTC. Encoded protein: CASVRNLAGGYGYTF.

V and J are TRBV7-9 and TRBJ2-2, with D perhaps TRBD2 (5 bases). The germline CDR1 and CDR2 sequences are SEHNR and FQNEAQ (reference sequence). The germline V and J ends were trimmed by 5 bases and 1 base, with 11 bases remaining between them. The CDR3 is 15 amino acids. As DNA, the CDR3 is TGTGCCAGCAGCCAATTGGGGAGGAACACCGGGGAGCTGTTTTTT. Its protein product is CASSQLGRNTGELFF.

CDR3: CASSQSTSEFSYEQYF. In nucleotides, the CDR3 is TGCGCCAGCAGCCAATCCACTAGCGAATTCTCCTACGAGCAGTACTTC. The chain couples TRBV4-1 to TRBJ2-7; 7 bases align to TRBD2. V gave up 2 bases and J gave up 0 bases; unmatched junction bases: 7. Germline V CDR1 and CDR2: MGHRA, YSYEKL. CDR3 size: 16 residues.